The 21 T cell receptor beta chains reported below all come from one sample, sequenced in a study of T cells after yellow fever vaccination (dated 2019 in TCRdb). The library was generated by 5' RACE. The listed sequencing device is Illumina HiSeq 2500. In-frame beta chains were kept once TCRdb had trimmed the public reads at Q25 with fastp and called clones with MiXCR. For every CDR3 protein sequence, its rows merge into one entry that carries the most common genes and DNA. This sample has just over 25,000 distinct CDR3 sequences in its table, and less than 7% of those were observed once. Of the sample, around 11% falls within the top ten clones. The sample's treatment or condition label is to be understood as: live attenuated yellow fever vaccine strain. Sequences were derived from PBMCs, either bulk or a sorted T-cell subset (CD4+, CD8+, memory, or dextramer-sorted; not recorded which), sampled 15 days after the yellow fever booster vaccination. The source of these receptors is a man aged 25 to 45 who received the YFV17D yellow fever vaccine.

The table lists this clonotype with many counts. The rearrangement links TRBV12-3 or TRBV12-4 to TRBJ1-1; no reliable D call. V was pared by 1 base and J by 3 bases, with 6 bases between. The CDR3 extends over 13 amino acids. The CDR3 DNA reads TGTGCCAGCAGTTTAGTGGCCTACACTGAAGCTTTCTTT. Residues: CASSLVAYTEAFF.

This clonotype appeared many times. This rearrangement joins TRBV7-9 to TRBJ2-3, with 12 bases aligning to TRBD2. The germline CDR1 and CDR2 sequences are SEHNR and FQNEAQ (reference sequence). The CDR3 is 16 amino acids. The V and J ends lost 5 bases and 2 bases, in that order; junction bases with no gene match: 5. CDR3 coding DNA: TGTGCCAGCAGCGACGGACTAGCGGGAATCACAGATACGCAGTATTTT. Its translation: CASSDGLAGITDTQYF.

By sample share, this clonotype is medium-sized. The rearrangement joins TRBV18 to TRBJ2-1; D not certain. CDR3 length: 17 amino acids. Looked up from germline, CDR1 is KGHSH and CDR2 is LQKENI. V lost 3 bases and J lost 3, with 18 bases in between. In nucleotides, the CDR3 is TGTGCCAGCTCACCTGGGGAACAGCCTAGGGACTACAATGAGCAGTTCTTC. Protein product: CASSPGEQPRDYNEQFF.

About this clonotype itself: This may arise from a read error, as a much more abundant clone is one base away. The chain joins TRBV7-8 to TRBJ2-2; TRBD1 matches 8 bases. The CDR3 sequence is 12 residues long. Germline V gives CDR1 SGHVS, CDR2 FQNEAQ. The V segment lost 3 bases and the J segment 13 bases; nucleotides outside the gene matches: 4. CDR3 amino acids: CASSFRGRVLFF. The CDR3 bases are TGTGCCAGCAGCTTCAGGGGGCGCGTGCTGTTTTTT.

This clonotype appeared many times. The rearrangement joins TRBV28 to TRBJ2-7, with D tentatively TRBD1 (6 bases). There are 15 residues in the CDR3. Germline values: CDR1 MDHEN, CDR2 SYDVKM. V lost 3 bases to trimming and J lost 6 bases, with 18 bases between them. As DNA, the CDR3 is TGTGCCAGCAGTTTCGAGACAGGAGGACGGGTCGAGCAGTACTTC. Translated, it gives CASSFETGGRVEQYF.

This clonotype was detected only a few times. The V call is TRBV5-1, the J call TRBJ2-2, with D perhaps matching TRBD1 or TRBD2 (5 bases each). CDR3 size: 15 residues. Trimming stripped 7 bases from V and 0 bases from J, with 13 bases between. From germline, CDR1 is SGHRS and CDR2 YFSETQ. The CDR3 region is CASARDGSNTGELFF. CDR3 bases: TGCGCCAGCGCCCGGGACGGATCGAACACCGGGGAGCTGTTTTTT.

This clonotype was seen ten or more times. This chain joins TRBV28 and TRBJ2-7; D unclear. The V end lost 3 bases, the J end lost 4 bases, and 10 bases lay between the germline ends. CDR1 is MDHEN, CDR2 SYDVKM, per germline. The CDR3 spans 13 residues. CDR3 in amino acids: CASSFGHPYEQYF. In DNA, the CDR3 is TGTGCCAGCAGTTTTGGGCATCCTTACGAGCAGTACTTC.

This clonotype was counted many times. CDR3 region: CASSPTLERGSTQYF. The CDR3 DNA is TGTGCCAGCAGCCCGACCCTGGAGAGGGGATCTACGCAGTATTTT. V gene TRBV6-2 or TRBV6-3 combines with J gene TRBJ2-3, with D perhaps assigned TRBD1 or TRBD2 (5 bases each). Trimming stripped 6 bases from V and 8 bases from J, with 21 bases between. The CDR3 is 15 residues long. Germline CDR1 MNHEY, CDR2 SVGEGT.

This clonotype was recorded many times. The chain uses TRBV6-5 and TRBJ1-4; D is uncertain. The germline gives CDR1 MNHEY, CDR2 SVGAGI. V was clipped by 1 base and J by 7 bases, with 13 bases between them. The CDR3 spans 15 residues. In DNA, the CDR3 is TGTGCCAGCAGTTACTTGGTTGGATCAAGTGAAAAACTGTTTTTT. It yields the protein CASSYLVGSSEKLFF.

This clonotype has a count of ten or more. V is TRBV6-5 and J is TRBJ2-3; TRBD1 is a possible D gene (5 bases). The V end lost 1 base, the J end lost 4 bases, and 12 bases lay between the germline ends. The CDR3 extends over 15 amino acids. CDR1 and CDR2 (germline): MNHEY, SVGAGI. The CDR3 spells CASSYFSGHSDTQYF. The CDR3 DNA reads TGTGCCAGCAGTTACTTTTCAGGGCATTCAGATACGCAGTATTTT.

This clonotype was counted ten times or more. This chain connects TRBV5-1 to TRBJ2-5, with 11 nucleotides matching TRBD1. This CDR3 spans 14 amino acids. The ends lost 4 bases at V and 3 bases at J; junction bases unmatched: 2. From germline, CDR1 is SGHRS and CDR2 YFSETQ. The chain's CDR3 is CASSMGQGEETQYF. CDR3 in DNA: TGCGCCAGCAGCATGGGACAGGGGGAAGAGACCCAGTACTTC. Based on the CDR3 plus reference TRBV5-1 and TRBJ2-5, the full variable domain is KAGVTQTPRYLIKTRGQQVTLSCSPISGHRSVSWYQQTPGQGLQFLFEYFSETQRNKGNFPGRFSGRQFSNSRSEMNVSTLELGDSALYLCASSMGQGEETQYFGPGTRLLVL.

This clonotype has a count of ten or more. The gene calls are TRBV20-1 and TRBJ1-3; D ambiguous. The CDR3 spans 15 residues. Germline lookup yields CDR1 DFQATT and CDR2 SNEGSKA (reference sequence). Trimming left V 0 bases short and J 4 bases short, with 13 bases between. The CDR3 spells CSARDRPERGNTIYF. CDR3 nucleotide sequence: TGCAGTGCTAGAGATCGGCCAGAAAGAGGAAACACCATATATTTT.

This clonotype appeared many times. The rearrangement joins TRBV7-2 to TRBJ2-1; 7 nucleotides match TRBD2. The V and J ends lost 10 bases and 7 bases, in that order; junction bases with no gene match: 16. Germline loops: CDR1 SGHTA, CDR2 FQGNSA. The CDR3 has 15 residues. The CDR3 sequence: CAISRLAGVRNEQFF. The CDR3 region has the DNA TGTGCCATCTCCCGGCTGGCGGGAGTACGAAATGAGCAGTTCTTC.

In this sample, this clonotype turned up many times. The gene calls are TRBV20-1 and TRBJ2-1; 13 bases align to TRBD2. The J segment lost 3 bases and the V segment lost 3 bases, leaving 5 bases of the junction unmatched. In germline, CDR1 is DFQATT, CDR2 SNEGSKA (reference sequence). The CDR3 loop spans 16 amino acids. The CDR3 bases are TGCAGTGCTAGGGGGACTAGCGGGATGCTCTACAATGAGCAGTTCTTC. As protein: CSARGTSGMLYNEQFF.

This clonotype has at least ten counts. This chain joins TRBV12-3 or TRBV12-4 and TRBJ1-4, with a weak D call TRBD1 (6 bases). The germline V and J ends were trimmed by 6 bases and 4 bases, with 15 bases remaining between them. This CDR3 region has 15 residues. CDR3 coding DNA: TGTGCCAGCAGCCTCTCGGGGGGCGGTAATGAAAAACTGTTTTTT. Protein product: CASSLSGGGNEKLFF.

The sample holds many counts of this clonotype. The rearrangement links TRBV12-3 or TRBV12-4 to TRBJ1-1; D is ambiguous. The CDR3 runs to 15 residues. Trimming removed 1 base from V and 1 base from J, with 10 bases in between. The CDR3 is CASSLGAGWNTEAFF. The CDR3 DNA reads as TGTGCCAGCAGTTTAGGTGCCGGTTGGAACACTGAAGCTTTCTTT.

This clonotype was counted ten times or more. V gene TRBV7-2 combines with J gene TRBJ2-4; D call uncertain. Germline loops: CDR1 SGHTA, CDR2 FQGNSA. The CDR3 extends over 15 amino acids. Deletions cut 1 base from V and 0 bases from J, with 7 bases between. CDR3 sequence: CASSLDFVAKNIQYF. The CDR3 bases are TGTGCCAGCAGCTTAGATTTTGTAGCCAAAAACATTCAGTACTTC.

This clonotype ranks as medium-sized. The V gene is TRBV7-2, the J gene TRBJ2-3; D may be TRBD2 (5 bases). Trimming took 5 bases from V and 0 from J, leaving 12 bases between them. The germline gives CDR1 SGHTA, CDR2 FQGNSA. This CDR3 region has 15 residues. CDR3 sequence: CASSARLSSTDTQYF. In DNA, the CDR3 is TGTGCCAGCAGCGCCCGACTATCAAGCACAGATACGCAGTATTTT. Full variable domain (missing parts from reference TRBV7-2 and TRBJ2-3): GAGVSQSPSNKVTEKGKDVELRCDPISGHTALYWYRQSLGQGLEFLIYFQGNSAPDKSGLPSDRFSAERTGGSVSTLTIQRTQQEDSAVYLCASSARLSSTDTQYFGPGTRLTVL.

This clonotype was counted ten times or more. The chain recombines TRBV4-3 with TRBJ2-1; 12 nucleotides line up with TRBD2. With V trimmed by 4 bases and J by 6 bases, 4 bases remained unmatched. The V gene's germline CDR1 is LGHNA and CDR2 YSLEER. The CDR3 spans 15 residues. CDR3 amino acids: CASSRLAGESNEQFF. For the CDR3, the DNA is TGCGCCAGCAGCCGACTAGCGGGAGAAAGCAATGAGCAGTTCTTC.

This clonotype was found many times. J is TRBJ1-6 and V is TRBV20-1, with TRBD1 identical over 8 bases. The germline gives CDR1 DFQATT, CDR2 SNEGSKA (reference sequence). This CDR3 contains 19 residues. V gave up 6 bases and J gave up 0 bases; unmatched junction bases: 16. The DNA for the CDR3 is TGCAGTGCACACAGCCCTAGCGGACAGGGTAGCTCCTATAATTCACCCCTCCACTTT. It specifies CSAHSPSGQGSSYNSPLHF.

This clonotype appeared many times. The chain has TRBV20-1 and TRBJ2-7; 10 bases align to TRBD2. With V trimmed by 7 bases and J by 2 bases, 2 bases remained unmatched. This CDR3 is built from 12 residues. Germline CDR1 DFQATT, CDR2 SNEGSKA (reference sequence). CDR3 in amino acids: CSGAGGTYEQYF. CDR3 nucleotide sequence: TGCAGTGGAGCGGGAGGGACCTACGAGCAGTACTTC.